This entry lists 30 T cell receptor beta chains sequenced from one sample in a study of shared clonotypes between healthy human individuals (dated by TCRdb to the early 2020s). Receptor libraries were prepared by the immunoSEQ multiplex PCR assay. TCRdb took over this immuneACCESS table, retaining in-frame rearrangements with V and J assigned. Such tables are incomplete; in checked studies, under half of the missing clones stem from an unresolved V gene, and the remainder is unexplained. The sample table contains about 1 million clones; only one count was recorded for around 76% of them. The ten biggest clones cover around 1.5% of the sample. The specimen sequenced was memory CD4+ T cells sorted from blood. What this sample's cell subset or site label stands for: CD45RA-negative fraction. The receptors were gathered from a man aged 18 to 29 in good health.

CDR3 sequence: CASSYGTGFSEKLFF. Here the CDR3 DNA reads TGTGCCAGCAGTTACGGGACAGGGTTTAGCGAAAAACTGTTTTTT. The chain carries TRBV6-5 and TRBJ1-4; 9 nucleotides line up with TRBD1. Germline loops: CDR1 MNHEY, CDR2 SVGAGI. V was pared by 2 bases and J by 8 bases, with 6 bases of the junction left unmatched. The CDR3 is 15 amino acids.

This chain connects TRBV5-1 to TRBJ1-2; D ambiguous. CDR3 length equals 13 residues. Trimming left V 4 bases short and J 5 bases short, with 12 bases between. Germline V gives CDR1 SGHRS, CDR2 YFSETQ. The CDR3 sequence: CASSPGGSYGYTF. The CDR3 bases are TGCGCCAGCAGCCCAGGTGGCTCTTATGGCTACACCTTC.

The chain has TRBV29-1 and TRBJ2-6, with D uncertain. This CDR3 is 14 amino acids long. Germline V gene data show CDR1 as SQVTM and CDR2 as ANQGSEA. Trimming cost V 2 bases and J 3 bases, with 8 bases left between them. CDR3 nucleotide sequence: TGCAGCGTTGAATCCTCATATGGGGCCAACGTCCTGACTTTC. Protein sequence: CSVESSYGANVLTF. Drawing the rest from reference TRBV29-1 and TRBJ2-6, the complete variable domain is SAVISQKPSRDICQRGTSLTIQCQVDSQVTMMFWYRQQPGQSLTLIATANQGSEATYESGFVIDKFPISRPNLTFSTLTVSNMSPEDSSIYLCSVESSYGANVLTFGAGSRLTVL.

This clone was detected only a few times. The chain employs TRBV10-3 and TRBJ1-5, with 8 bases aligning to TRBD1. The J segment lost 1 base and the V segment lost 4 bases, leaving 3 bases of the junction unmatched. Germline-derived CDR1 and CDR2 are ENHRY and SYGVKD. CDR3 length: 15 residues. The CDR3 reads CAISGTGGSNQPQHF. CDR3 bases: TGTGCCATCAGTGGAACAGGGGGAAGCAATCAGCCCCAGCATTTT.

The genes are TRBV11-3 and TRBJ2-3; no reliable D call. V dropped 5 bases and J dropped 0 bases, with 12 bases sitting between them. The CDR3 totals 15 residues. The V gene's germline CDR1 is SGHNT and CDR2 YENEEA. CDR3 in amino acids: CASSPRGYSTDTQYF. CDR3 nucleotides: TGTGCCAGCAGCCCCCGTGGATACAGCACAGATACGCAGTATTTT.

This clone appeared a few times. The genes are TRBV18 and TRBJ1-2; D ambiguous. CDR3 length: 15 amino acids. Looked up from germline, CDR1 is KGHSH and CDR2 is LQKENI. Trimming left V 1 base short and J 4 bases short, with 13 bases between. The CDR3 loop is CASSPREQISYGYTF. The DNA of the CDR3 is TGTGCCAGCTCACCACGGGAACAGATAAGCTATGGCTACACCTTC.

This clone was observed a single time. This chain connects TRBV14 to TRBJ2-1; D may be TRBD2 (5 bases). Germline-derived CDR1 and CDR2 are SGHDN and FVKESK. This CDR3 is built from 16 residues. Between the trimmed V and J ends, which lost 4 bases and 4 bases, there was a span of 17 bases. DNA for the CDR3: TGTGCCAGCAGCCGACGACCGAAGGGAGATTACAATGAGCAGTTCTTC. This codes for CASSRRPKGDYNEQFF.

V is TRBV6-1 and J is TRBJ2-1; 8 bases align to TRBD1. The ends lost 0 bases at V and 7 bases at J; junction bases unmatched: 11. In germline, CDR1 is MNHNS, CDR2 SASEGT. The CDR3 has 17 amino acids. CDR3 nucleotide sequence: TGTGCCAGCAGTGAAGCGGTGAGGTGGCAGGGGGCGAATGAGCAGTTCTTC. This gives the protein CASSEAVRWQGANEQFF.

The rearrangement uses TRBV27 and TRBJ2-7, with 7 bases that match TRBD1. The V and J ends lost 1 base and 0 bases, in that order; junction bases with no gene match: 3. The CDR3 loop spans 15 amino acids. The germline V gene has CDR1 MNHEY and CDR2 SMNVEV (reference sequence). CDR3 sequence: CASSLYPGGSYEQYF. CDR3 DNA: TGTGCCAGCAGTTTATACCCAGGGGGCTCCTACGAGCAGTACTTC.

The V gene is TRBV6-1, the J gene TRBJ1-2; TRBD1 agrees at 7 bases. This CDR3 is 13 amino acids long. Per the germline V gene, CDR1 is MNHNS and CDR2 is SASEGT. The ends lost 2 bases at V and 8 bases at J; junction bases unmatched: 5. CDR3 DNA sequence: TGTGCCAGCAGTGAAAGGGGGCACGGGGGCTACACCTTC. Protein sequence: CASSERGHGGYTF.

The V gene is TRBV9, the J gene TRBJ1-3; TRBD1 matches 12 bases. This CDR3 region has 17 residues. In germline, CDR1 is SGDLS, CDR2 YYNGEE. V lost 4 bases, J lost 5 bases, and 10 bases stayed unmatched. CDR3 loop: CASSTFPGTGGRNTIYF. The CDR3 DNA is TGTGCCAGCAGCACCTTTCCCGGGACAGGGGGCAGAAACACCATATATTTT.

The chain links TRBV5-1 to TRBJ2-5, with TRBD2 as a possible D gene (6 bases). There are 14 residues in the CDR3. Trimming pared 6 bases from V and 1 base from J, leaving 13 bases between. The germline V gene encodes CDR1 SGHRS and CDR2 YFSETQ. Here the CDR3 reads CASMRGGFQETQYF. The CDR3 DNA follows: TGCGCCAGCATGCGGGGAGGTTTCCAAGAGACCCAGTACTTC.

This clone was seen a handful of times. The chain couples TRBV5-1 to TRBJ2-1; 10 nucleotides align to TRBD2. Per germline, CDR1 SGHRS and CDR2 YFSETQ. The CDR3 length is 16 residues. The V segment lost 1 base and the J segment 0 bases; nucleotides outside the gene matches: 1. The CDR3 DNA is TGCGCCAGCAGCTTGATAGCGGGAGGCTCCTACAATGAGCAGTTCTTC. Its protein product is CASSLIAGGSYNEQFF.

This chain connects TRBV5-8 to TRBJ2-7; D is possibly TRBD2 (5 bases). Trimming took 1 base from V and 5 from J, leaving 13 bases between them. CDR3 length: 14 amino acids. Germline CDR1 reads SGHTS; CDR2 reads YDEGEE. As DNA, the CDR3 is TGTGCCAGCAGCTTGAGTCTAGCAGTCAACGAGCAGTACTTC. It is translated as CASSLSLAVNEQYF.

V is TRBV6-6 and J is TRBJ2-3; 12 bases fit TRBD2. CDR1 MNHNY and CDR2 SVGAGI come from the germline V gene (reference sequence). V trimming: 2 bases; J trimming: 6 bases; junction bases outside the gene matches: 3. CDR3 length equals 15 residues. As DNA, the CDR3 is TGTGCCAGCAGTTACCGGACTAGCGGGACGGATACGCAGTATTTT. Translated, it gives CASSYRTSGTDTQYF.

This clone was detected a few times. The chain is built from TRBV7-2 and TRBJ2-1; D may be TRBD2 (5 bases). Trimming pared 1 base from V and 5 bases from J, leaving 15 bases between. CDR3 length: 16 residues. CDR1 and CDR2 from the germline V gene are SGHTA and FQGNSA. The CDR3 is CASSLEIGLAHNEQFF. The CDR3 DNA follows: TGTGCCAGCAGCTTAGAAATTGGGCTAGCCCACAATGAGCAGTTCTTC.

The genes are TRBV9 and TRBJ2-5, with 7 bases fitting TRBD2. The V segment lost 3 bases and the J segment 1 base; nucleotides outside the gene matches: 3. Per germline, CDR1 SGDLS and CDR2 YYNGEE. The CDR3 length is 14 residues. The DNA for the CDR3 is TGTGCCAGCAGCGAACGCGGGGGCCAAGAGACCCAGTACTTC. Its translation: CASSERGGQETQYF.

The chain uses TRBV3-1 (or the pseudogene TRBV3-2) and TRBJ1-2; no clear D. V was shortened by 7 bases and J by 8 bases, with 5 bases between the two germline ends. The CDR3 is made up of 9 amino acids. Germline V lookup: CDR1 LGHDT, CDR2 YNNKEL (reference sequence). CDR3 loop: CASTLGYTF. The CDR3 region has the DNA TGTGCCAGCACCCTCGGCTACACCTTC.

This clone was found a few times. The chain links TRBV19 to TRBJ2-3; 9 bases are shared with TRBD2. With 6 bases clipped from V and 4 bases from J, the junction kept 14 bases outside the gene matches. Germline loops: CDR1 LNHDA, CDR2 SQIVND (reference sequence). CDR3 size: 17 residues. The CDR3 sequence is CASRTASGTNLADTQYF. CDR3 sequence (DNA): TGTGCCAGTAGAACCGCTAGCGGGACAAACTTAGCAGATACGCAGTATTTT.

This clone was seen at least ten times. The V gene is TRBV28, the J gene TRBJ1-3; tentative D call: TRBD1 (5 bases). The V gene lost 7 bases and the J gene lost 1 base, with 20 bases spanning the gap. This CDR3 is built from 17 residues. CDR1 and CDR2 from the germline V gene are MDHEN and SYDVKM. DNA for the CDR3: TGTGCCAGCATCGGCGGGGGAGGGGCGAGGTCTGGAAACACCATATATTTT. It is translated as CASIGGGGARSGNTIYF.

The chain employs TRBV2 and TRBJ2-7, with no clear D. Trimming cost V 0 bases and J 6 bases, with 12 bases left between them. The CDR3 runs to 14 residues. Germline V lookup: CDR1 SNHLY, CDR2 FYNNEI. CDR3 residues: CASSEALLRIEQYF. The CDR3 DNA is TGTGCCAGCAGTGAAGCGCTTCTTCGTATCGAGCAGTACTTC.

The V gene is TRBV28, the J gene TRBJ2-7; 7 nucleotides align to TRBD1. The CDR3 contains 15 residues. In germline, CDR1 is MDHEN, CDR2 SYDVKM. V shed 3 bases, J shed 2 bases, and the junction held 7 bases outside the gene matches. Written as DNA, the CDR3 is TGTGCCAGCAGTTTTATAGGTACAGGGGCCTACGAGCAGTACTTC. It encodes CASSFIGTGAYEQYF.

Regarding this clone: Germline and junction disagree at one end, which may indicate a read error. The chain joins TRBV10-3 to TRBJ2-6; D remains unclear. Germline values: CDR1 ENHRY, CDR2 SYGVKD. The CDR3 loop spans 17 amino acids. As DNA, the CDR3 is TGTGCCATCAGTAAGTCGAACTTTCGCTCTGGGGCCAACGTCCTGACTTTC. Translating it yields CAISKSNFRSGANVLTF.

This clone was observed a handful of times. The chain joins TRBV10-3 to TRBJ2-1, with 7 bases matching TRBD1. The V segment lost 4 bases and the J segment 14 bases; nucleotides outside the gene matches: 8. The CDR3 extends over 12 amino acids. In germline, CDR1 is ENHRY, CDR2 SYGVKD. The CDR3 region is CAISAGQVGEFF. CDR3 sequence (DNA): TGTGCCATCAGTGCCGGACAGGTGGGGGAGTTCTTC.

J is TRBJ2-1 and V is TRBV6-1; 9 bases are shared with TRBD2. CDR3 size: 14 residues. Germline V gene sequence: CDR1 MNHNS, CDR2 SASEGT. Losses at the gene ends were 2 bases for V and 8 bases for J; bases not matched to a gene: 4. CDR3 amino acids: CASSESASGDEQFF. The CDR3 DNA reads TGTGCCAGCAGTGAATCGGCTAGCGGGGATGAGCAGTTCTTC.

This clone was seen just once. The genes are TRBV7-9 and TRBJ2-4; 8 bases agree with TRBD1. The ends lost 2 bases at V and 10 bases at J; junction bases unmatched: 13. The CDR3 loop spans 16 amino acids. Germline CDR1 SEHNR, CDR2 FQNEAQ (reference sequence). The CDR3 loop reads CASSLSPTGTGGIQYF. The CDR3 coding sequence is TGTGCCAGCAGCTTATCTCCGACCGGGACAGGAGGTATTCAGTACTTC. The entire variable domain, with the rest obtained from reference TRBV7-9 and TRBJ2-4, is as follows: DTGVSQNPRHKITKRGQNVTFRCDPISEHNRLYWYRQTLGQGPEFLTYFQNEAQLEKSRLLSDRFSAERPKGSFSTLEIQRTEQGDSAMYLCASSLSPTGTGGIQYFGAGTRLSVL.

J is TRBJ2-5 and V is TRBV11-2; D gene ambiguous. Trimming removed 1 base from V and 5 bases from J, with 11 bases in between. CDR1 and CDR2 (germline): SGHAT, FQNNGV. The CDR3 is 14 residues long. CDR3 nucleotide sequence: TGTGCCAGCAGCTTAGGAAGCGTGGGGGAGACCCAGTACTTC. Protein sequence: CASSLGSVGETQYF.

This clone was recorded only once. The V call is TRBV27, the J call TRBJ1-6, with 7 bases that match TRBD1. Trimming removed 1 base from V and 10 bases from J; junction bases left unmatched: 7. From germline, CDR1 is MNHEY and CDR2 SMNVEV (reference sequence). The CDR3 contains 15 residues. This CDR3 is CASSLWTGLGSPLHF. In DNA form, the CDR3 reads TGTGCCAGCAGTTTATGGACAGGACTAGGGTCACCCCTCCACTTT.

This chain uses TRBV30 with TRBJ1-3; D might be TRBD1 (5 bases). Between the trimmed V and J ends, which lost 2 bases and 0 bases, there was a span of 11 bases. Germline V lookup: CDR1 GTSNPN, CDR2 SVGIG (reference sequence). This CDR3 is 15 amino acids long. The CDR3: CAWSTGLNSGNTIYF. The CDR3 DNA sequence: TGTGCCTGGAGTACGGGACTTAACTCTGGAAACACCATATATTTT.

V is TRBV5-6 and J is TRBJ2-2; tentative D call: TRBD2 (5 bases). Germline CDR1 is SGHDT and CDR2 is YYEEEE. Trimming pared 0 bases from V and 2 bases from J, leaving 11 bases between. The CDR3 consists of 16 residues. The DNA for the CDR3 is TGTGCCAGCAGCTTGGCCCGGGGTCATAACACCGGGGAGCTGTTTTTT. Its translation: CASSLARGHNTGELFF.